This T cell receptor (beta chain) is drawn from a study of Ad26.COV2.S vaccination and SARS-CoV-2 variants. At the level of the study: The authors gave Ad26.COV2.S intramuscularly, either once or twice 56 days apart.

Treatment of the sample: 15 to 20 received Ad26.COV2.S at low or high dose, single or two shots; about 5 received placebo; per-sample allocation not given. Sampling was done on day 63 after the first vaccine or placebo injection. Sequenced by immunoSEQ multiplex PCR; TCRdb stores in-frame clones only, minus some. The table lists about 350,000 clones, about 88% of them singletons. Germline CDR1 is LNHDA and CDR2 is SQIVND (reference sequence). This CDR3 is 15 amino acids long. Trimming shortened V by 3 bases and J by 0 bases, and 8 bases separated the two germline ends. The chain employs TRBV19 and TRBJ2-2; D possibly corresponds to TRBD2 (6 bases). The receptor was derived from a person between 18 and 65 years old who received the Ad26.COV2.S COVID-19 vaccine or a placebo. Sequenced material: peripheral blood, taken in a trial of Ad26.COV2.S vaccine versus placebo. The CDR3 DNA follows: TGTGCCAGTAGTATTGAGCGGGCGAACACCGGGGAGCTGTTTTTT. Translated, it gives CASSIERANTGELFF. The variable domain in full, with the rest retrieved from reference TRBV19 and TRBJ2-2, is DGGITQSPKYLFRKEGQNVTLSCEQNLNHDAMYWYRQDPGQGLRLIYYSQIVNDFQKGDIAEGYSVSREKKESFPLTVTSAQKNPTAFYLCASSIERANTGELFFGEGSRLTVL.